The 10 T cell receptor beta chains presented below share a single source sample, sequenced in a study of T cells in Graves' hyperthyroidism and ophthalmopathy (dated by TCRdb to the late 2010s). Library method: multiplex PCR. The sample was run on an Illumina HiSeq 2000. TCR beta CDR3 regions were amplified from RNA transcripts. The first round of RT-PCR for the TCR CDR3 was performed with the HTBI primer set and the Qiagen OneStep RT-PCR kit. The public sequencing data were trimmed at Q25 with fastp and processed into clonotypes with MiXCR by TCRdb, which kept only in-frame beta chains. Each entry is one CDR3 protein sequence, shown with its most common DNA and genes. This sample gives fewer than 750,000 distinct CDR3 sequences in total; more than 45% of them show up just once. About 8.3% of the sample is taken by the ten largest. The sample consisted of peripheral blood or thyroid tissue (not recorded which). Receptors were obtained from a woman aged 18-35 years with Graves' hyperthyroidism.

This clonotype was detected many times. V gene TRBV6-5 combines with J gene TRBJ1-2; 9 positions match TRBD1. There are 14 residues in the CDR3. With V trimmed by 5 bases and J by 5 bases, 6 bases remained unmatched. Germline CDR1 is MNHEY and CDR2 is SVGAGI. The DNA for the CDR3 is TGTGCCAGCAGTCCGGGACAGGGAAGTTATGGCTACACCTTC. Translated, it gives CASSPGQGSYGYTF.

This clonotype was recorded many times. This chain links TRBV15 with TRBJ2-2; 10 bases fit TRBD2. Germline CDR1 and CDR2: LNHNV and YYDKDF (reference sequence). The V segment lost 5 bases and the J segment 0 bases; nucleotides outside the gene matches: 3. This CDR3 is 16 amino acids long. The chain's CDR3 is CATSPTSGANTGELFF. DNA for the CDR3: TGTGCCACCAGCCCAACTAGCGGGGCGAACACCGGGGAGCTGTTTTTT.

This chain joins TRBV7-8 and TRBJ2-5; 9 bases fit TRBD1. The J call is uncertain, as TRBJ2-1 better fits the DNA end. This CDR3 has 13 amino acids. CDR1 and CDR2 (germline): SGHVS, FQNEAQ. The CDR3 spells CASSRDRANEQFF. CDR3 nucleotides: TGTGCCAGCAGCCGGGACAGGGCAAATGAGCAGTTCTTC.

This clonotype was observed at least ten times. The chain uses TRBV19 and TRBJ1-2, with unresolved D. Between the trimmed V and J ends, which lost 5 bases and 4 bases, there was a span of 17 bases. This CDR3 region has 15 residues. Germline-derived CDR1 and CDR2 are LNHDA and SQIVND (reference sequence). CDR3 bases: TGTGCCAGTAGTCCGGCAGGTCCTTCGACCTATGGCTACACCTTC. Its protein product is CASSPAGPSTYGYTF.

This clonotype was found many times. The V call is TRBV6-1, the J call TRBJ1-3, with D uncertain. V lost 2 bases and J 0 bases, leaving 8 bases between the germline ends. The CDR3 runs to 15 residues. The germline V gene encodes CDR1 MNHNS and CDR2 SASEGT. The CDR3 reads CASSEWTSSGNTIYF. Written as DNA, the CDR3 is TGTGCCAGCAGTGAATGGACGAGCTCTGGAAACACCATATATTTT.

This rearrangement joins TRBV12-3 or TRBV12-4 to TRBJ1-4; TRBD1 matches 7 bases. CDR3 size: 13 residues. V lost 4 bases, J lost 8 bases, and 4 bases stayed unmatched. The CDR3 DNA reads as TGTGCCAGCAGTTCCCAGACAGGGGAAAAACTGTTTTTT. As protein: CASSSQTGEKLFF.

This chain links TRBV29-1 with TRBJ1-1; no reliable D call. Germline-derived CDR1 and CDR2 are SQVTM and ANQGSEA. This CDR3 region has 15 residues. V was pared by 8 bases and J by 1 base, with 20 bases between. CDR3 coding DNA: TGCAGCAGAGTAGAAGGGTGGGCACCGAACACTGAAGCTTTCTTT. Translating it yields CSRVEGWAPNTEAFF.

The chain joins TRBV25-1 to TRBJ2-7, with 10 bases identical to TRBD2. Germline values: CDR1 MGHDK, CDR2 SYGVNS. J lost 5 bases, V lost 5 bases, and 6 bases had no gene match. This CDR3 comprises 14 residues. CDR3 DNA: TGTGCCAGCAGTTCTTTGCTAGCGGGGGACGAGCAGTACTTC. It translates to CASSSLLAGDEQYF.

The rearrangement joins TRBV6-4 to TRBJ2-6; TRBD1 might be the D (5 bases). Germline CDR1 reads MRHNA; CDR2 reads SNTAGT. This CDR3 spans 16 amino acids. Deletions cut 5 bases from V and 0 bases from J, with 11 bases between. CDR3 loop: CASSFRQNSGANVLTF. CDR3 DNA: TGTGCCAGCAGTTTCCGACAGAACTCTGGGGCCAACGTCCTGACTTTC.

The rearrangement joins TRBV20-1 to TRBJ2-7, with D possibly being TRBD1 (8 bases). CDR1 is DFQATT, CDR2 SNEGSKA, per germline (reference sequence). V was clipped by 3 bases and J by 7 bases, with 19 bases between them. The CDR3 runs 14 residues. The CDR3 reads CSASAGGGQEEQYF. Written as DNA, the CDR3 is TGCAGTGCTAGTGCAGGGGGGGGACAGGAGGAGCAGTACTTC.